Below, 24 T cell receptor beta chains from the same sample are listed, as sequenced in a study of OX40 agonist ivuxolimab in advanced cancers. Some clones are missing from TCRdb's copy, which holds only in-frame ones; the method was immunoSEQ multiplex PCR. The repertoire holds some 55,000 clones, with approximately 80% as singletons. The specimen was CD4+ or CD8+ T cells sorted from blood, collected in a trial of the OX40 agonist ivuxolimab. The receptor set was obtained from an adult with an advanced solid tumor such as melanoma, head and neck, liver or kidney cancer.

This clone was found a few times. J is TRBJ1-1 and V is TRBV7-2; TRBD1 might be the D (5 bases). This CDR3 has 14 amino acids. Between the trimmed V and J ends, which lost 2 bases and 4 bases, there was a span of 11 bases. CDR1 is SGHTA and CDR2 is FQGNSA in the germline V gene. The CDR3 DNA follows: TGTGCCAGCAGCTTATATCGGGGCACCACTGAAGCTTTCTTT. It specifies CASSLYRGTTEAFF.

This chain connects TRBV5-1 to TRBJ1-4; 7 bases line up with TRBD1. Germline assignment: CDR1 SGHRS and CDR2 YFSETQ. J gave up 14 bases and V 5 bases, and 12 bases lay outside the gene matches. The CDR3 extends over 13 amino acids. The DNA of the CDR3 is TGCGCCAGCAGTTTAGACAGGGTTGGTCTTCTGTTTTTT. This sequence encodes CASSLDRVGLLFF.

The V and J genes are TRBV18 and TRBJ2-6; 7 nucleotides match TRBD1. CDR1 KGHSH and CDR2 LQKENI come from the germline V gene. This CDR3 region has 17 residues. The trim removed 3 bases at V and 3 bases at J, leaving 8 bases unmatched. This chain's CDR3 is CASSPDRVGFGANVLTF. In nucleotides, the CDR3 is TGTGCCAGCTCACCTGACAGGGTAGGCTTTGGGGCCAACGTCCTGACTTTC.

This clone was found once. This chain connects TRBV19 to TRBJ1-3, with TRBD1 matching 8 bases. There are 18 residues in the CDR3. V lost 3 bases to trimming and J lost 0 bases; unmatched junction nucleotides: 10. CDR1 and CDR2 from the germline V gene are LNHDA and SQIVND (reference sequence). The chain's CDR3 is CASSIPGQGPFSGNTIYF. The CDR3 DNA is TGTGCCAGTAGTATCCCAGGACAGGGACCTTTCTCTGGAAACACCATATATTTT.

The CDR3 nucleotides read TGCGCCAGCAGCCGAGGGAACTCTGGGGCCAACGTCCTGACTTTC. Translated, it gives CASSRGNSGANVLTF. The V and J genes are TRBV5-1 and TRBJ2-6; D might be TRBD2 (5 bases). The germline V gene encodes CDR1 SGHRS and CDR2 YFSETQ. The CDR3 runs to 15 residues. Trimming took off 4 bases at V and 0 bases at J, with 8 bases between the two ends.

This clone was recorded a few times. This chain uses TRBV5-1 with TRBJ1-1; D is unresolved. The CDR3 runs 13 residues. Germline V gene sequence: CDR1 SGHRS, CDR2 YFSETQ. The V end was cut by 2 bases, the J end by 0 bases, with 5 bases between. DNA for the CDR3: TGCGCCAGCAGCTTCCAAATGAACACTGAAGCTTTCTTT. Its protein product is CASSFQMNTEAFF.

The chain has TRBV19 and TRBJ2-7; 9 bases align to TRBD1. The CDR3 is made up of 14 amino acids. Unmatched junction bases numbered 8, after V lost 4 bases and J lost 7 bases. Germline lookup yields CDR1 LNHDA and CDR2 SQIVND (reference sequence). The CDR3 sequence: CASSKTGTGWEQYF. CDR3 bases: TGTGCCAGTAGTAAGACCGGGACAGGGTGGGAGCAGTACTTC.

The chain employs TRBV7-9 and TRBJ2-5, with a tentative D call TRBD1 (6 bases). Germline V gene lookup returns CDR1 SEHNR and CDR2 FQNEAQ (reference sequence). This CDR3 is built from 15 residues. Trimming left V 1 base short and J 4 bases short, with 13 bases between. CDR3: CASSLGGRGLETQYF. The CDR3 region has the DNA TGTGCCAGCAGCTTAGGGGGCAGGGGATTAGAGACCCAGTACTTC.

The CDR3 loop is CASSFVGDSTDTQYF. CDR3 coding DNA: TGCGCCAGCAGCTTTGTTGGGGATTCCACAGATACGCAGTATTTT. This chain uses TRBV5-1 with TRBJ2-3; no firm D call. Germline CDR1 and CDR2: SGHRS and YFSETQ. There are 15 residues in the CDR3. Trimming stripped 2 bases from V and 2 bases from J, with 12 bases between.

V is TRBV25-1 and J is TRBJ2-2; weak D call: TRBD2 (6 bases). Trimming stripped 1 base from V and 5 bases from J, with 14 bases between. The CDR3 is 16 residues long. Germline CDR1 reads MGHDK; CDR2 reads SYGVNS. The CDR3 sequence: CASSEFSGLRTGELFF. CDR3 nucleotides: TGTGCCAGCAGTGAATTTAGCGGACTACGGACCGGGGAGCTGTTTTTT.

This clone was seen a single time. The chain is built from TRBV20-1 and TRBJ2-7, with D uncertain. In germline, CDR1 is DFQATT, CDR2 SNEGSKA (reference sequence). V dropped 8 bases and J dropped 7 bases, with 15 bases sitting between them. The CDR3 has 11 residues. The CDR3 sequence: CSSSRKREQYF. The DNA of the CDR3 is TGCAGTTCTTCAAGGAAGAGAGAGCAGTACTTC.

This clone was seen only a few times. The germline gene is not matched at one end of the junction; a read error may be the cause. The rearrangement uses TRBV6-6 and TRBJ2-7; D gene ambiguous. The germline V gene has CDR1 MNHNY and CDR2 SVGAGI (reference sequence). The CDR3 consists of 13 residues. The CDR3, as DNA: TGTGCCACCAGTCTCGACCCCTCCTACGAGCAGTACTTC. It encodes CATSLDPSYEQYF.

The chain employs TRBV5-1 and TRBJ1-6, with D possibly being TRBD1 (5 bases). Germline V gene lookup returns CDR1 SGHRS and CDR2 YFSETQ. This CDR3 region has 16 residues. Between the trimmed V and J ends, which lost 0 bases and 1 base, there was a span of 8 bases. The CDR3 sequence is CASSLGGVSYNSPLHF. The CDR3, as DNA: TGCGCCAGCAGCTTGGGAGGGGTATCCTATAATTCACCCCTCCACTTT.

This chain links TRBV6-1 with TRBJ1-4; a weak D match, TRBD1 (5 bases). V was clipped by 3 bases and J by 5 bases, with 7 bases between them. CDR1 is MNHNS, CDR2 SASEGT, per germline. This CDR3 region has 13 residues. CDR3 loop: CASSDRENEKLFF. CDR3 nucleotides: TGTGCCAGCAGTGACAGGGAAAATGAAAAACTGTTTTTT.

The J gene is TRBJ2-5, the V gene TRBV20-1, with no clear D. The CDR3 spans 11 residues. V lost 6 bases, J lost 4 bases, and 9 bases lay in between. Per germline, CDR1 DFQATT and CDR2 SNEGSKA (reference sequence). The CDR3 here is CSARPGETQYF. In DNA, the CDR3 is TGCAGTGCAAGACCGGGAGAGACCCAGTACTTC.

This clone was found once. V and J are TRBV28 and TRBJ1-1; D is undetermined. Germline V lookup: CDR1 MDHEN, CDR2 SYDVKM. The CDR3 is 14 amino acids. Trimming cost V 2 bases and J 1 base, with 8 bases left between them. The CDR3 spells CASSLSRENTEAFF. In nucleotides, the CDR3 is TGTGCCAGCAGTTTAAGCCGGGAGAACACTGAAGCTTTCTTT.

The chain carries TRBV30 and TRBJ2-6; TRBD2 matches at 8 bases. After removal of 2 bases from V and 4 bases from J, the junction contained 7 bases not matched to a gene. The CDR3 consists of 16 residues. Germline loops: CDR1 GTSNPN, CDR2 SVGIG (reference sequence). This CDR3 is CAWSLTRTSGANVLTF. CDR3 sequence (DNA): TGTGCCTGGAGTCTCACCCGGACTAGCGGGGCCAACGTCCTGACTTTC.

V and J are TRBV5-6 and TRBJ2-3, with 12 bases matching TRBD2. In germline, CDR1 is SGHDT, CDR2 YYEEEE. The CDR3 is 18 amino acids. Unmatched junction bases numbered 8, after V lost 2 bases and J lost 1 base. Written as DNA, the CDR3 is TGTGCCAGCAGCTTTAGGAGACTAGCGGGGGTCGGCACAGATACGCAGTATTTT. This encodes CASSFRRLAGVGTDTQYF.

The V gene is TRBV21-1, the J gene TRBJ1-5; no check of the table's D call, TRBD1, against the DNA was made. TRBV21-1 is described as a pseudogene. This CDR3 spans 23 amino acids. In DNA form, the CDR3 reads TGTGCCAGCAGCCCAGAGAACCCCACCTTTTACCGGGACAGGGACAAGGGAGATCAGCCCCAGCATTTT. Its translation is CASSPENPTFYRDRDKGDQPQHF.

CDR3 sequence: CASSPTRGSYEQYF. The CDR3 DNA sequence: TGTGCCAGCAGTCCCACCAGGGGTTCCTACGAGCAGTACTTC. The chain carries TRBV6-6 and TRBJ2-7; the D gene is possibly TRBD1 (6 bases). Germline CDR1 MNHNY, CDR2 SVGAGI (reference sequence). V lost 5 bases, J lost 1 base, and 12 bases lay in between. This CDR3 is built from 14 residues.

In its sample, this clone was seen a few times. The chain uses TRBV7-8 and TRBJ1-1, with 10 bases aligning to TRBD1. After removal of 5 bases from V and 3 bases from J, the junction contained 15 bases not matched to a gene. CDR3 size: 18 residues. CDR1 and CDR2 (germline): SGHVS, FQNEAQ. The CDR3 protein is CASSAPRDRGLADTEAFF. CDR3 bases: TGTGCCAGCAGCGCACCTCGCGACAGGGGGCTGGCCGACACTGAAGCTTTCTTT.

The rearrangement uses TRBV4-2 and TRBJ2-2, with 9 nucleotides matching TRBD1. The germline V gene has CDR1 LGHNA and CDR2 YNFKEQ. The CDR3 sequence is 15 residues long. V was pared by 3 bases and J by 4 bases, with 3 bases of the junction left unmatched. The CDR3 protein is CASSQGQGSTGELFF. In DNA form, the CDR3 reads TGTGCCAGCAGCCAGGGACAGGGCTCCACCGGGGAGCTGTTTTTT.

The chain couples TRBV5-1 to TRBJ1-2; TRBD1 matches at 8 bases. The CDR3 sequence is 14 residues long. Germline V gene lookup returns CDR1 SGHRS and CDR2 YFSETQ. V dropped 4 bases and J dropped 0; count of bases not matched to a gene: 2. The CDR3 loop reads CASSPGQANYGYTF. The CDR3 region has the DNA TGCGCCAGCAGCCCGGGACAGGCTAACTATGGCTACACCTTC.

The CDR3 here is CASSPPRGKASYEQYF. CDR3 in DNA: TGTGCCAGCAGTCCCCCCCGGGGCAAAGCCTCCTACGAGCAGTACTTC. The chain links TRBV28 to TRBJ2-7; D assignment may be TRBD1 or TRBD2 (5 bases each). Germline CDR1 MDHEN, CDR2 SYDVKM. The CDR3 contains 16 residues. V lost 5 bases and J lost 0, with 17 bases in between.